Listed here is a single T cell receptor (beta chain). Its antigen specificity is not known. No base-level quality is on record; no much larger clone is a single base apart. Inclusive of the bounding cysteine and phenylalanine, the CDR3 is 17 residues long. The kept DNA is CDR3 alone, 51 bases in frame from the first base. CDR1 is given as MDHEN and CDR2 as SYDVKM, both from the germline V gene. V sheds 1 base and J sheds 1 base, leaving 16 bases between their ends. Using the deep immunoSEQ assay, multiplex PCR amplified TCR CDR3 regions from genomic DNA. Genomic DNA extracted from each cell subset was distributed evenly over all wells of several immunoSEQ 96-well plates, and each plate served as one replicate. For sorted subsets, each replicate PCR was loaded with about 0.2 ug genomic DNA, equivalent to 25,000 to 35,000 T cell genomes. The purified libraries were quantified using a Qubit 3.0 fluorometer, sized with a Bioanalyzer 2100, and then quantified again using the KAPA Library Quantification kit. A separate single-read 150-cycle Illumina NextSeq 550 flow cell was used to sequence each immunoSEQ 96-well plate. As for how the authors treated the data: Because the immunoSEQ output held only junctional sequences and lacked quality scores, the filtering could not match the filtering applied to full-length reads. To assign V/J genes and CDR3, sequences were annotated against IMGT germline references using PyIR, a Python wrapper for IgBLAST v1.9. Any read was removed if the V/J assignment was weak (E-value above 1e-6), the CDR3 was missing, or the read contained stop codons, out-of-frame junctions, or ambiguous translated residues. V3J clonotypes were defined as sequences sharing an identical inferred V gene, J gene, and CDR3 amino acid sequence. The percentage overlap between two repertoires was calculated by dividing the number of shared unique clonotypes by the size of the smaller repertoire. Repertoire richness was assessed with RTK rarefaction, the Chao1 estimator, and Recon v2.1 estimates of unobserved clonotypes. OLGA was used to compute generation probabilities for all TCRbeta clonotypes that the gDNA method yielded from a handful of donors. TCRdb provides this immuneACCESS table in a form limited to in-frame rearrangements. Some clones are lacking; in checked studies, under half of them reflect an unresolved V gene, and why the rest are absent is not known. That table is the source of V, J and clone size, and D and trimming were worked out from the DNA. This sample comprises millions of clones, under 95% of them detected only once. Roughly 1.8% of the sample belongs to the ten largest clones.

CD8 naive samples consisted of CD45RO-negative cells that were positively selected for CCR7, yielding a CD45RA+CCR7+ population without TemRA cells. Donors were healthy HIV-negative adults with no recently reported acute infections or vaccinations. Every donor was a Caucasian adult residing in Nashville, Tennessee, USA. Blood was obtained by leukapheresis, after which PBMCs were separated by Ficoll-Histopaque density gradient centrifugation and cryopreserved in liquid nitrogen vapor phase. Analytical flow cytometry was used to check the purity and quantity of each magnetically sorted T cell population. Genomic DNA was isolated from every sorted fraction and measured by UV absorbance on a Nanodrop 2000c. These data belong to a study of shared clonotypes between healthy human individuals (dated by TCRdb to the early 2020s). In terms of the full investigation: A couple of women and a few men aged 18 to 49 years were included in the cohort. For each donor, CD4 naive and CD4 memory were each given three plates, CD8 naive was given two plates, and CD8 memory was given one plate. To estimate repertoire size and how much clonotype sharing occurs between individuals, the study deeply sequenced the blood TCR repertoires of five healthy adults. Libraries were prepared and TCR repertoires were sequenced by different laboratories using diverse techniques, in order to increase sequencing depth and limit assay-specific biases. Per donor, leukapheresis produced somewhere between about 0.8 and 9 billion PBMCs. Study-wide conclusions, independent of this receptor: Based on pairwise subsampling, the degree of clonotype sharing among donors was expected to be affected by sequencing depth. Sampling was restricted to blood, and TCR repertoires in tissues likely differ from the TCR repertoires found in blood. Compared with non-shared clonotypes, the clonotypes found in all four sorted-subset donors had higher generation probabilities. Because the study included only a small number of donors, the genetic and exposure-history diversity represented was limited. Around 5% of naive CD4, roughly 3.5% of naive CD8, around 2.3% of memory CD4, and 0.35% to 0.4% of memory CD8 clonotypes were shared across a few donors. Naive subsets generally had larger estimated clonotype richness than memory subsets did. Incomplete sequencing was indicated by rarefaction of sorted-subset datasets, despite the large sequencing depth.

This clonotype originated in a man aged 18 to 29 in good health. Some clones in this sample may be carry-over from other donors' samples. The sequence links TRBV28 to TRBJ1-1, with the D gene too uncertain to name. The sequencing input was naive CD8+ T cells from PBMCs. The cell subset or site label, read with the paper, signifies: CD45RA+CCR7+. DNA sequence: TGTGCCAGCAGTTTATTAATACTTCGACTCCCGAACACTGAAGCTTTCTTT. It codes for CASSLLILRLPNTEAFF.